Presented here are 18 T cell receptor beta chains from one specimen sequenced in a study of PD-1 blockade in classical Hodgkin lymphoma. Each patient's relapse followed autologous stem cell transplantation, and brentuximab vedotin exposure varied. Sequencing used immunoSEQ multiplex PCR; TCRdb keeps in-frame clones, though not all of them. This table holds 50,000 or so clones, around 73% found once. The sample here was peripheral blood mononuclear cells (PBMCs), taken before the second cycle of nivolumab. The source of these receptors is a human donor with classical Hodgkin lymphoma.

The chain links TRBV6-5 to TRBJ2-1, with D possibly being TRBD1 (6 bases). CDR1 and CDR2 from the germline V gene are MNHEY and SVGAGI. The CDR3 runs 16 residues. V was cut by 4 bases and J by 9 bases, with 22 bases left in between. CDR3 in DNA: TGTGCCAGCAGTTCATCACAGGGTGCGAGCTCTCGTGAGCAGTTCTTC. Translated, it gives CASSSSQGASSREQFF.

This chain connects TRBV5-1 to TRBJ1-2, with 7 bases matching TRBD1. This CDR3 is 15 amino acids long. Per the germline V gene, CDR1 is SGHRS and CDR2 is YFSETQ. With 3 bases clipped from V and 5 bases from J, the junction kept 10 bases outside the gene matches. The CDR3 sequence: CASSWTGQSLYGYTF. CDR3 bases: TGCGCCAGCAGCTGGACGGGACAGTCACTTTATGGCTACACCTTC.

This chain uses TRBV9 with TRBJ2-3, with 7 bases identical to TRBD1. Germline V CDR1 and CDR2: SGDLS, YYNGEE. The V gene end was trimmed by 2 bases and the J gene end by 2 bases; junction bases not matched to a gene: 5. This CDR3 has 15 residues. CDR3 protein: CASSVTGLITDTQYF. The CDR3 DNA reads TGTGCCAGCAGCGTGACAGGGCTGATCACAGATACGCAGTATTTT.

CDR3 sequence reads: CSVPGQGNYGYTF. The CDR3 nucleotides read TGCAGCGTTCCAGGACAGGGAAACTATGGCTACACCTTC. The genes are TRBV29-1 and TRBJ1-2; 8 bases are a match to TRBD1. Germline CDR1 SQVTM, CDR2 ANQGSEA. V lost 5 bases, J lost 2 bases, and 4 bases stayed unmatched. This CDR3 has 13 amino acids.

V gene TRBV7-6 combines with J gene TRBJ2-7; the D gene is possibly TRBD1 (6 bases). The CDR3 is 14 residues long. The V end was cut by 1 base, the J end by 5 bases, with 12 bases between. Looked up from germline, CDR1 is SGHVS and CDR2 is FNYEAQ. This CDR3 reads CASSLGQELDEQYF. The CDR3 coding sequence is TGTGCCAGCAGCTTAGGACAGGAGTTGGACGAGCAGTACTTC.

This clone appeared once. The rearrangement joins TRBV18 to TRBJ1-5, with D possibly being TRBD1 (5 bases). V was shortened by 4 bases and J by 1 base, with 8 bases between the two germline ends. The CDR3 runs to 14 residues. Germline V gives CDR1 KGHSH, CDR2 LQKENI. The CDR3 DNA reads TGTGCCAGCTCACGGGACGGCAGCAATCAGCCCCAGCATTTT. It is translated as CASSRDGSNQPQHF.

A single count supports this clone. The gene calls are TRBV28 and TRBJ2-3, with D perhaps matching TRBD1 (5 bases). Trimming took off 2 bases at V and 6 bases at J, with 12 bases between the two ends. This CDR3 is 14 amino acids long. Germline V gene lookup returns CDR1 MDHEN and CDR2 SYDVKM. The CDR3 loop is CASSLQGPLDTQYF. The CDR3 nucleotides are TGTGCCAGCAGTTTACAGGGCCCCTTGGATACGCAGTATTTT.

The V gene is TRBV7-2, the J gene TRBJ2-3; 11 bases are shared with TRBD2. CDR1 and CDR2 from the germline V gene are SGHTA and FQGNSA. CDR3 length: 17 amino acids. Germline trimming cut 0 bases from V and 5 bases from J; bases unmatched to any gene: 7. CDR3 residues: CASSLAPLAGGGDTQYF. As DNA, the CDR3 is TGTGCCAGCAGCTTAGCGCCATTAGCGGGAGGGGGAGATACGCAGTATTTT.

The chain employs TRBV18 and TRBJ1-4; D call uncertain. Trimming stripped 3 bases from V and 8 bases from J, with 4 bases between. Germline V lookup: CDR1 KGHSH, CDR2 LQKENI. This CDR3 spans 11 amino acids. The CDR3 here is CASSPGEKLFF. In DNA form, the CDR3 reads TGTGCCAGCTCACCGGGGGAAAAACTGTTTTTT.

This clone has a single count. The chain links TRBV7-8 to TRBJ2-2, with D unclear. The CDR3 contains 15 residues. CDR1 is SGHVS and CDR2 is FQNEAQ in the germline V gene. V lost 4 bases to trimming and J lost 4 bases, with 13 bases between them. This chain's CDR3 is CASSYGQRATGELFF. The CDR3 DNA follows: TGTGCCAGCAGCTACGGCCAACGTGCCACCGGGGAGCTGTTTTTT.

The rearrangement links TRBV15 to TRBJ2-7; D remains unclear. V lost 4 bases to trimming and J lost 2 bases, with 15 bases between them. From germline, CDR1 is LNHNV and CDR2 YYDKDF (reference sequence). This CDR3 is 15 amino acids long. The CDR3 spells CATSKDRLKAYEQYF. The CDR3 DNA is TGTGCCACCAGCAAGGACCGGCTTAAGGCCTACGAGCAGTACTTC.

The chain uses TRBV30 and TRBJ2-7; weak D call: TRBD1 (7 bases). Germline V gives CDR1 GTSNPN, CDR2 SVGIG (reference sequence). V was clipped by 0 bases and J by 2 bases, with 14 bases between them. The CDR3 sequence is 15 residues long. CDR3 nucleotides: TGTGCCTGGAGTGTAGGAGGGGACAGAGCCTACGAGCAGTACTTC. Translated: CAWSVGGDRAYEQYF.

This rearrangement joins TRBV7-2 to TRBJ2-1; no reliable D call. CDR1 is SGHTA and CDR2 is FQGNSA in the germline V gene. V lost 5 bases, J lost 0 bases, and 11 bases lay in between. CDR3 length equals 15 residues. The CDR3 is CASSPQLRSYNEQFF. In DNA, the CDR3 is TGTGCCAGCAGCCCTCAGCTTCGCTCCTACAATGAGCAGTTCTTC.

The CDR3 here is CASSQRTANTEAFF. In DNA, the CDR3 is TGTGCCAGCAGCCAACGGACGGCTAACACTGAAGCTTTCTTT. The chain employs TRBV7-2 and TRBJ1-1; D unresolved. Trimming left V 5 bases short and J 2 bases short, with 12 bases between. CDR3 length equals 14 residues. The germline CDR1 and CDR2 sequences are SGHTA and FQGNSA.

CDR3 sequence (DNA): TGTGCCAGCCAGGGACTGAACTATGGCTACACCTTC. As protein: CASQGLNYGYTF. The rearrangement joins TRBV28 to TRBJ1-2; D perhaps matches TRBD1 (5 bases). V gave up 8 bases and J gave up 2 bases, with 9 bases separating them. There are 12 residues in the CDR3. Germline V CDR1 and CDR2: MDHEN, SYDVKM.

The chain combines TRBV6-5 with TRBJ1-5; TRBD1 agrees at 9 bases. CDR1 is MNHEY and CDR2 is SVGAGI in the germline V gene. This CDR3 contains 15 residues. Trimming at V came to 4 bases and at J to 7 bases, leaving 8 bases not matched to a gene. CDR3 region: CASSLGQGWGQPQHF. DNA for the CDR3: TGTGCCAGCAGTTTGGGACAGGGTTGGGGGCAGCCCCAGCATTTT.

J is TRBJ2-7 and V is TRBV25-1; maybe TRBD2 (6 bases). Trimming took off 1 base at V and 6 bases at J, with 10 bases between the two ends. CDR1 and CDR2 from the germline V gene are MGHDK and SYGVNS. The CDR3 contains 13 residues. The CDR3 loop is CASSELIGGEQYF. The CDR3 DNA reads TGTGCCAGCAGTGAATTAATCGGGGGCGAGCAGTACTTC.

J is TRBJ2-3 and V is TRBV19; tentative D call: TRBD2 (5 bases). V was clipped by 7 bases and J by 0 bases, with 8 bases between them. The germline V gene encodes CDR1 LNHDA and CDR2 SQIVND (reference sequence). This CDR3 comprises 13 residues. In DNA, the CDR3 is TGTGCCAGTATGCGGGCTAGCACAGATACGCAGTATTTT. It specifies CASMRASTDTQYF. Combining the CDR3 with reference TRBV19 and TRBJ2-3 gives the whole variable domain DGGITQSPKYLFRKEGQNVTLSCEQNLNHDAMYWYRQDPGQGLRLIYYSQIVNDFQKGDIAEGYSVSREKKESFPLTVTSAQKNPTAFYLCASMRASTDTQYFGPGTRLTVL.